What follows are 17 T cell receptor beta chains derived from one specimen sequenced in a study of cytomegalovirus exposure and HLA in healthy donors. PCR used 60 Vbeta primers and 13 Jbeta primers. The repertoire was sequenced with immunoSEQ multiplex PCR; TCRdb's copy has only in-frame clones and lacks some. The repertoire has around 150,000 clones, around 72% of them found once; the top ten carry 1.2% to 1.5%. The material sequenced was PBMCs. The receptors were gathered from a man younger than 30 in good health and CMV-seronegative.

The chain has TRBV6-5 and TRBJ1-1; D is ambiguous. CDR3 size: 11 residues. With 8 bases removed from V and 6 bases from J, the gap between germline ends came to 10 bases. Germline V CDR1 and CDR2: MNHEY, SVGAGI. Here the CDR3 reads CASLAGAEAFF. CDR3 DNA: TGTGCCAGCCTCGCCGGGGCTGAAGCTTTCTTT.

The chain links TRBV10-1 to TRBJ1-6; perhaps TRBD1 as D (5 bases). This CDR3 is built from 16 residues. Germline V gene data show CDR1 as WNHNN and CDR2 as SYGVQD (reference sequence). The V end was cut by 8 bases, the J end by 5 bases, with 19 bases between. The DNA for the CDR3 is TGCGCCAGCGGGAGGGTGGCAGGGCGCCATAATTCACCCCTCCACTTT. Its protein product is CASGRVAGRHNSPLHF.

In its sample, this clone was seen a few times. V gene TRBV5-6 combines with J gene TRBJ1-2, with TRBD1 identical over 8 bases. The V and J ends lost 3 bases and 1 base, in that order; junction bases with no gene match: 5. This CDR3 region has 15 residues. In germline, CDR1 is SGHDT, CDR2 YYEEEE. CDR3 coding DNA: TGTGCCAGCAGCTGGACAGGACAGGGTAACTATGGCTACACCTTC. Translating it yields CASSWTGQGNYGYTF.

This chain links TRBV12-5 with TRBJ2-5, with 8 bases that match TRBD1. J lost 4 bases, V lost 0 bases, and 4 bases had no gene match. CDR3 length: 15 residues. Germline CDR1 LGHNT, CDR2 FRNRAP. The CDR3 spells CASGLVSGGSETQYF. The CDR3 bases are TGTGCTAGTGGTTTGGTATCAGGGGGCTCAGAGACCCAGTACTTC.

This chain joins TRBV4-3 and TRBJ2-1; 8 bases match TRBD2. J gave up 7 bases and V 1 base, and 3 bases lay outside the gene matches. The germline gives CDR1 LGHNA, CDR2 YSLEER. This CDR3 has 14 residues. CDR3 bases: TGCGCCAGCAGCCAAGGGCGGGAGGTAAATGAGCAGTTCTTC. It yields the protein CASSQGREVNEQFF.

The chain is built from TRBV12-2 and TRBJ2-7; no check of the table's D call, TRBD2, against the DNA was made. TRBV12-2 is a known pseudogene. The CDR3 covers 17 residues. The CDR3 DNA reads TGTGCAAGTCGCTCTGGAGCCGGGACTAGGGACCACTACGAGCAGTACTTC. Translation gives CASRSGAGTRDHYEQYF.

This clone was seen more than once but under ten times. V gene TRBV7-9 combines with J gene TRBJ2-7; tentative D call: TRBD2 (6 bases). Looked up from germline, CDR1 is SEHNR and CDR2 is FQNEAQ (reference sequence). Trimming pared 2 bases from V and 6 bases from J, leaving 11 bases between. The CDR3 has 13 amino acids. This CDR3 reads CASSLRDGSEQYF. Here the CDR3 DNA reads TGTGCCAGCAGCTTACGGGACGGGAGCGAGCAGTACTTC.

The gene calls are TRBV7-9 and TRBJ1-2; 9 bases fit TRBD1. Germline CDR1 is SEHNR and CDR2 is FQNEAQ (reference sequence). The CDR3 totals 15 residues. The V segment lost 6 bases and the J segment 8 bases; nucleotides outside the gene matches: 13. Written as DNA, the CDR3 is TGTGCCAGCAGTCTCCGGGACAGGGACTTGGGGGGCTACACCTTC. Translating it yields CASSLRDRDLGGYTF. Based on the CDR3 plus reference TRBV7-9 and TRBJ1-2, the full variable domain is DTGVSQNPRHKITKRGQNVTFRCDPISEHNRLYWYRQTLGQGPEFLTYFQNEAQLEKSRLLSDRFSAERPKGSFSTLEIQRTEQGDSAMYLCASSLRDRDLGGYTFGSGTRLTVV.

The chain employs TRBV7-6 and TRBJ2-4, with D perhaps matching TRBD2 (5 bases). Germline V lookup: CDR1 SGHVS, CDR2 FNYEAQ. This CDR3 is built from 15 residues. Trimming cost V 5 bases and J 1 base, with 12 bases left between them. In DNA, the CDR3 is TGTGCCAGCAGCCCCAAACCGGGGGCCAAAAACATTCAGTACTTC. This gives the protein CASSPKPGAKNIQYF.

The chain combines TRBV7-9 with TRBJ2-7; a possible D gene is TRBD2 (5 bases). The CDR3 consists of 13 residues. Trimming took off 5 bases at V and 2 bases at J, with 10 bases between the two ends. Germline CDR1 and CDR2: SEHNR and FQNEAQ (reference sequence). CDR3 bases: TGTGCCAGCAGCCCCCTAGCTGCCTACGAGCAGTACTTC. It translates to CASSPLAAYEQYF. Variable domain in full (rest from reference TRBV7-9 and TRBJ2-7): DTGVSQNPRHKITKRGQNVTFRCDPISEHNRLYWYRQTLGQGPEFLTYFQNEAQLEKSRLLSDRFSAERPKGSFSTLEIQRTEQGDSAMYLCASSPLAAYEQYFGPGTRLTVT.

The chain recombines TRBV15 with TRBJ2-7, with 10 bases lining up with TRBD1. With V trimmed by 5 bases and J by 7 bases, 14 bases remained unmatched. From germline, CDR1 is LNHNV and CDR2 YYDKDF (reference sequence). This CDR3 is built from 16 residues. CDR3 region: CATSGGTGTGAAEQYF. In nucleotides, the CDR3 is TGTGCCACCAGCGGAGGGACGGGGACAGGGGCGGCGGAGCAGTACTTC.

This clone was counted once. The chain uses TRBV27 and TRBJ2-1, with 9 nucleotides matching TRBD2. The CDR3 consists of 13 residues. The J segment lost 4 bases and the V segment lost 8 bases, leaving 3 bases of the junction unmatched. Germline V lookup: CDR1 MNHEY, CDR2 SMNVEV (reference sequence). The CDR3 protein is CASGREGYNEQFF. In DNA form, the CDR3 reads TGTGCCAGCGGGCGGGAGGGGTACAATGAGCAGTTCTTC.

The chain links TRBV10-3 to TRBJ2-1; D is unclear. Trimming removed 4 bases from V and 6 bases from J, with 13 bases in between. The CDR3 covers 14 residues. Germline CDR1 ENHRY, CDR2 SYGVKD. For the CDR3, the DNA is TGTGCCATCAGTGCACTGAACCCCCTCAATGAGCAGTTCTTC. It translates to CAISALNPLNEQFF.

The V gene is TRBV6-5, the J gene TRBJ2-7; D might be TRBD2 (6 bases). The ends were cut back, 6 bases at V and 3 bases at J, with 18 bases in the middle. This CDR3 comprises 15 residues. CDR1 is MNHEY, CDR2 SVGAGI, per germline. CDR3 residues: CASRHGGRKNYEQYF. CDR3 in DNA: TGTGCCAGCAGGCACGGAGGGAGAAAAAACTACGAGCAGTACTTC.

This chain connects TRBV4-3 to TRBJ2-5, with a possible D match to TRBD2 (6 bases). Judging by the DNA end, TRBJ2-7 fits better; the J call may be wrong. Germline V gene sequence: CDR1 LGHNA, CDR2 YSLEER. CDR3 length: 14 residues. The CDR3 coding sequence is TGCGCCAGCAGCCAAGATCGGCATAGCGGCGAGCAGTACTTC. It encodes CASSQDRHSGEQYF.

The chain links TRBV9 to TRBJ2-5; a weak D match, TRBD2 (5 bases). The CDR3 consists of 14 residues. In germline, CDR1 is SGDLS, CDR2 YYNGEE. Trimming took off 4 bases at V and 5 bases at J, with 15 bases between the two ends. CDR3 in amino acids: CASSIDPTGETQYF. CDR3 DNA: TGTGCCAGCAGCATCGACCCGACGGGGGAGACCCAGTACTTC. Together with reference TRBV9 and TRBJ2-5, the CDR3 gives the full variable domain: DSGVTQTPKHLITATGQRVTLRCSPRSGDLSVYWYQQSLDQGLQFLIQYYNGEERAKGNILERFSAQQFPDLHSELNLSSLELGDSALYFCASSIDPTGETQYFGPGTRLLVL.

This sequence joins TRBV7-9 and TRBJ1-5, with a possible D match to TRBD1 (6 bases). CDR3 length: 13 amino acids. V gave up 4 bases and J gave up 7 bases, with 11 bases separating them. Germline V gene data show CDR1 as SEHNR and CDR2 as FQNEAQ (reference sequence). The CDR3 DNA sequence: TGTGCCAGCAGCTCAGCCACAGGGCAGCCCCAGCATTTT. Translation: CASSSATGQPQHF. The variable domain in full, completed from reference TRBV7-9 and TRBJ1-5, reads DTGVSQNPRHKITKRGQNVTFRCDPISEHNRLYWYRQTLGQGPEFLTYFQNEAQLEKSRLLSDRFSAERPKGSFSTLEIQRTEQGDSAMYLCASSSATGQPQHFGDGTRLSIL.